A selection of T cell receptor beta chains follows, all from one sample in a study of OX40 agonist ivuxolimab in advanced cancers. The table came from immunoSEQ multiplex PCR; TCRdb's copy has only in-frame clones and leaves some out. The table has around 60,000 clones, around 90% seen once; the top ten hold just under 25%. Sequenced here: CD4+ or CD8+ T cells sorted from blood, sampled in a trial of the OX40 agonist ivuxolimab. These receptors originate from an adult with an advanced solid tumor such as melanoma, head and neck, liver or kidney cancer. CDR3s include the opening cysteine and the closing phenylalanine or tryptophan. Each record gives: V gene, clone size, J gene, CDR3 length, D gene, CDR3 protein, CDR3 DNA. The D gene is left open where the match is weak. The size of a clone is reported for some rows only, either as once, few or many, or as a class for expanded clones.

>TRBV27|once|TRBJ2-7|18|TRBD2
CASSLWGTSGRATYEQYF
TGTGCCAGCAGTTTATGGGGGACTAGCGGGAGAGCTACGTACGAGCAGTACTTC
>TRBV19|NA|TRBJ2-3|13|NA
CASNPIGTDTQYF
TGTGCCAGTAATCCGATAGGAACAGATACGCAGTATTTT
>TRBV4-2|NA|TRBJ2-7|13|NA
CASSQATSYEQYF
TGTGCCAGCAGCCAAGCTACTAGCTACGAGCAGTACTTC
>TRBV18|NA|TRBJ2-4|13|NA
CASSPLRWDIQYF
TGTGCCAGCTCTCCCCTGCGGTGGGACATTCAGTACTTC
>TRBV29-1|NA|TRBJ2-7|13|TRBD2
CSVRTSRSYEQYF
TGCAGCGTTCGGACTAGCCGCTCCTACGAGCAGTACTTC
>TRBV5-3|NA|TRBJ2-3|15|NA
CARSLGYCGTDTQYF
TGTGCCAGAAGCTTGGGGTACTGTGGGACAGATACGCAGTATTTT
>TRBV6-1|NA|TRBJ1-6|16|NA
CASSASTGLGESPLHF
TGTGCCAGCAGTGCTAGTACAGGGTTAGGGGAATCACCCCTCCACTTT
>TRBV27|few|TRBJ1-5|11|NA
CASIGNQPQHF
TGTGCCAGCATTGGCAATCAGCCCCAGCATTTT
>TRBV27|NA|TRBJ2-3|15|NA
CASTARGPDPDTQYF
TGTGCCAGCACCGCCCGAGGACCAGACCCAGATACGCAGTATTTT
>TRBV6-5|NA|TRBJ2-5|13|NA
CASSSPSQETQYF
TGTGCCAGCAGTTCCCCCTCCCAAGAGACCCAGTACTTC
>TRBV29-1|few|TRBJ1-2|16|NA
CSVDRQNHDLNYGYTF
TGCAGCGTTGACAGACAGAACCATGATCTTAACTATGGCTACACCTTC
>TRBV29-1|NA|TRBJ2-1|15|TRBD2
CSVGAGLAGYNEQFF
TGCAGCGTGGGTGCAGGACTAGCGGGGTACAATGAGCAGTTCTTC
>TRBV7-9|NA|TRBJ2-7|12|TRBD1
CATTYRGDEQYF
TGTGCCACCACCTACAGGGGGGACGAGCAGTACTTC
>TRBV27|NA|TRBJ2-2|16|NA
CASSLSAGADTGELFF
TGTGCCAGCAGTTTATCCGCGGGGGCGGACACCGGGGAGCTGTTTTTT